This TCR beta chain was recovered during a study of cytomegalovirus exposure and HLA in healthy donors. Of note for this clone: The antigen remains unidentified.

Amplification used 60 Vbeta primers and 13 Jbeta primers. Assay used: immunoSEQ multiplex PCR; TCRdb lists only in-frame clones, some missing. The data hold roughly 140,000 clones, with around 79% observed a single time. Study-wide points: Specificity for CMV antigens was confirmed in vitro for a few of the CMV-associated chains.

The CDR3 runs 16 residues. Sequences were obtained from PBMCs. J is TRBJ2-2 and V is TRBV21-1; the D segment call TRBD2 is taken from the table without a DNA check. TRBV21-1 constitutes a pseudogene. The sequence came from a man in his forties in good health and CMV-seropositive. The CDR3: CASSNRGAGGTGELFF. CDR3 bases: TGTGCCAGCAGCAATAGGGGAGCGGGAGGCACCGGGGAGCTGTTTTTT.